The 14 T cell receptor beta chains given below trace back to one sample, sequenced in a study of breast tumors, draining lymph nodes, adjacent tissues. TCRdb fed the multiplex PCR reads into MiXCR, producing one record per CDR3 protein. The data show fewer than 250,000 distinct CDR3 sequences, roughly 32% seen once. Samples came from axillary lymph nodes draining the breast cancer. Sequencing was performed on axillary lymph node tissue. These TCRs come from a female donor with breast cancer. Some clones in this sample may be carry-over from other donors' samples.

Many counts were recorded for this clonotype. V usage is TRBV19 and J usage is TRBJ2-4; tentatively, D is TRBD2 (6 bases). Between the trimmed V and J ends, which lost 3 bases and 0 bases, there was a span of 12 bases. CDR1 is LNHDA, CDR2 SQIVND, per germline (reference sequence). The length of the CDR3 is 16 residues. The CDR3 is CASSIRRGQAKNIQYF. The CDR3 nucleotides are TGTGCCAGTAGTATTAGGCGGGGTCAAGCCAAAAACATTCAGTACTTC.

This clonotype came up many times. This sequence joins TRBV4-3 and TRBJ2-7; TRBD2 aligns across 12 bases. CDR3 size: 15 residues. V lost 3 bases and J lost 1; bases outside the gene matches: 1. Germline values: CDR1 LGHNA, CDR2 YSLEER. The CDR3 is CASSQTSGSSYEQYF. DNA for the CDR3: TGCGCCAGCAGCCAGACTAGCGGGAGTTCCTACGAGCAGTACTTC.

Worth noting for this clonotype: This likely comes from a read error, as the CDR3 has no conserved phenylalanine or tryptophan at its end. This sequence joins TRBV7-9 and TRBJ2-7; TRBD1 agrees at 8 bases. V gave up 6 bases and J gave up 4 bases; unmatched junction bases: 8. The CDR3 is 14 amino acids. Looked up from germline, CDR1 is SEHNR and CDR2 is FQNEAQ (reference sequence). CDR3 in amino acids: CASSSGQVRYEQYL. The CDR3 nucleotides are TGTGCCAGCAGTTCGGGACAGGTGAGGTACGAGCAGTACCTA.

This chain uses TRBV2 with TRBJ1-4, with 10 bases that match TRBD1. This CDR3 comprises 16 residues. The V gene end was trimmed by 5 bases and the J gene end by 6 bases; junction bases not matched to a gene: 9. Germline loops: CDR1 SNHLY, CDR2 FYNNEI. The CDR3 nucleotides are TGTGCCAGCAGTAGGAGGGACAGGGGATGGGATGAAAAACTGTTTTTT. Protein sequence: CASSRRDRGWDEKLFF.

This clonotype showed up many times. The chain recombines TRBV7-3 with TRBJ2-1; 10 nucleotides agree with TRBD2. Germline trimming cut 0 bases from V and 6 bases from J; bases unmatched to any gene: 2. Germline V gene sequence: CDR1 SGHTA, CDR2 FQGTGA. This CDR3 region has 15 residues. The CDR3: CASSLTAGGANEQFF. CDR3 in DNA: TGTGCCAGCAGCTTAACAGCGGGAGGGGCCAATGAGCAGTTCTTC.

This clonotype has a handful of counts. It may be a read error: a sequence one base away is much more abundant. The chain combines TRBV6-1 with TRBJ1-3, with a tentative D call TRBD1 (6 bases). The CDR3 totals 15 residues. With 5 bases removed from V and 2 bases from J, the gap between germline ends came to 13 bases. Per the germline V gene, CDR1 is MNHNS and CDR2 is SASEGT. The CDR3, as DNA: TGTGCCAGCAGTCAACTGGGGGCAGCTGGAAACACCATATATTTT. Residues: CASSQLGAAGNTIYF.

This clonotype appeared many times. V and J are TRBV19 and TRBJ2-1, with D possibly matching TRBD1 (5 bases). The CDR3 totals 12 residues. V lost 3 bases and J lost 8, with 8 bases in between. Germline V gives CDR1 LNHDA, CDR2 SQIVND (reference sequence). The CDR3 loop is CASSIRVYEQFF. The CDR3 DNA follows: TGTGCCAGTAGTATCAGGGTTTATGAGCAGTTCTTC.

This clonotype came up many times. CDR3 nucleotide sequence: TGCAGTGCTAGCCTATGGGGGGCGGGGAATGAGCAGTTCTTC. Translation: CSASLWGAGNEQFF. The chain combines TRBV20-1 with TRBJ2-1; perhaps D is TRBD1 or TRBD2 (6 bases each). Germline CDR1 DFQATT, CDR2 SNEGSKA (reference sequence). Trimming shortened V by 3 bases and J by 7 bases, and 16 bases separated the two germline ends. The CDR3 has 14 amino acids.

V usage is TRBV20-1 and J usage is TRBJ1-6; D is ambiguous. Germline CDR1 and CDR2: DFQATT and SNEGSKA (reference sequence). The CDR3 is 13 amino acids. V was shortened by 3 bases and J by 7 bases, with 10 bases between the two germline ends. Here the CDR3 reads CSARDSANSPLHF. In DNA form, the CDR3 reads TGCAGTGCTAGGGACTCAGCGAATTCACCCCTCCACTTT.

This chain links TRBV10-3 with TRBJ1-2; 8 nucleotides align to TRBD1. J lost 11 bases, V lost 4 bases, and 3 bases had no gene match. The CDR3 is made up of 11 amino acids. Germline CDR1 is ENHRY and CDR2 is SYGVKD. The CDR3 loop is CAISVQGGYTF. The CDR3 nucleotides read TGTGCCATCAGTGTACAGGGGGGGTACACCTTC.

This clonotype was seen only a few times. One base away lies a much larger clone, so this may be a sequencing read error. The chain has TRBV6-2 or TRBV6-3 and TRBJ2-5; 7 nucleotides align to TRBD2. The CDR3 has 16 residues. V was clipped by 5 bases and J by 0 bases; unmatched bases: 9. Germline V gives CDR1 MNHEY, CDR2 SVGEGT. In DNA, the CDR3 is TGTGCCAGCAGTCAAGCCGGGACTAACTACCAAGAGACCCAGTACTTC. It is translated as CASSQAGTNYQETQYF.

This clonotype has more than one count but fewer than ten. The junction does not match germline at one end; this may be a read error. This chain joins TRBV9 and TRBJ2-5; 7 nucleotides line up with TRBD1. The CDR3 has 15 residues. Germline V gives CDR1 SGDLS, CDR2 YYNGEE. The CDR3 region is CASSGDREFQETPYF. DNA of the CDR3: TGTGCCAGCAGCGGAGACAGGGAATTTCAAGAGACCCCGTACTTC.

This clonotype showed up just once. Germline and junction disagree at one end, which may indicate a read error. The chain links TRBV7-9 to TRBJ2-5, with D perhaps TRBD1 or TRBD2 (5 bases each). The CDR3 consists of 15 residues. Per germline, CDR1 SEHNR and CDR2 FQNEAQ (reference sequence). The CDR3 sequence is CASDPPGRSQETQHF. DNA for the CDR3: TGTGCCAGCGACCCCCCGGGACGATCGCAAGAGACCCAGCACTTC. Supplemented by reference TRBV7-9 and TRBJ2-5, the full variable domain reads DTGVSQNPRHKITKRGQNVTFRCDPISEHNRLYWYRQTLGQGPEFLTYFQNEAQLEKSRLLSDRFSAERPKGSFSTLEIQRTEQGDSAMYLCASDPPGRSQETQHFGPGTRLLVL.

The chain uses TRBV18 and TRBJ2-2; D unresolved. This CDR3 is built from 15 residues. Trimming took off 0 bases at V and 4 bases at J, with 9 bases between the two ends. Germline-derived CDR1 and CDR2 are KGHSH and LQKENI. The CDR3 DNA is TGTGCCAGCTCACCACCGGGTTCTATCACCGGGGAGCTGTTTTTT. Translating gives CASSPPGSITGELFF.